A selection of T cell receptor beta chains follows, all from one sample in a study of OX40 agonist ivuxolimab in advanced cancers. Measured with immunoSEQ multiplex PCR; TCRdb has only the in-frame clones, and not every one. The repertoire has 75,000 to 80,000 clones, under 90% of them found once; the top ten carry just under 7%. Material: CD4+ or CD8+ T cells sorted from blood, obtained in a trial of the OX40 agonist ivuxolimab. Source of these receptors: an adult with an advanced solid tumor such as melanoma, head and neck, liver or kidney cancer. Both conserved end residues are part of each CDR3. Each record gives: CDR3 DNA, CDR3 protein, V gene, clone size, D gene, J gene. The D gene is left open where the match is weak. Size is omitted from some rows. Given values are once, few, many or a class for expanded clones.

TGTGCCAGCAGCTTATTAAGCGGGAGTGGCACCTACGAGCAGTACTTC | CASSLLSGSGTYEQYF | TRBV7-2 | NA | TRBD2 | TRBJ2-7
TGTGCCAGCAGCTTAGAGGTAGCCTCCTACGAGCAGTACTTC | CASSLEVASYEQYF | TRBV7-2 | NA | NA | TRBJ2-7
TGTGCCAGCAGTTACTCAGGGGTCGAGCAGTTCTTC | CASSYSGVEQFF | TRBV6-6 | NA | NA | TRBJ2-1
TGTGCCAGCAGTGATGGGACAGCTCCCTCTGGAAACACCATATATTTT | CASSDGTAPSGNTIYF | TRBV25-1 | once | TRBD1 | TRBJ1-3
TGTGCCACCAGCAGAGATTTCGGACAGGGATACTACGAGCAGTACTTC | CATSRDFGQGYYEQYF | TRBV15 | NA | TRBD1 | TRBJ2-7
TGTGCCAGCAGCTTGGCTCCGGGAAGGCACTACGAGCAGTACTTC | CASSLAPGRHYEQYF | TRBV5-5 | once | NA | TRBJ2-7
TGTGCCAGCTCACCAGACGGTGGGCAGCCCCAGCATTTT | CASSPDGGQPQHF | TRBV18 | once | NA | TRBJ1-5
TGTGCCAGCTCAACGACAGGGGGGTCGGCAGATACGCAGTATTTT | CASSTTGGSADTQYF | TRBV18 | NA | TRBD1 | TRBJ2-3
TGTGCCAGCAGTTTCCCCGGACAGGGGGCAGTCGGAAACACCATATATTTT | CASSFPGQGAVGNTIYF | TRBV28 | NA | TRBD1 | TRBJ1-3
TGTGCCAGTACTAGGTCCGGGGGAGGAAACACCATATATTTT | CASTRSGGGNTIYF | TRBV19 | NA | NA | TRBJ1-3
TGTGCCAGCAGCTTTGGCGGGAGTAAGACCTACGAGCAGTACTTC | CASSFGGSKTYEQYF | TRBV7-2 | NA | TRBD2 | TRBJ2-7
TGTGCCAGCAGTTTGATTGGGCTGTGGCAGGGGTATGGCTACACCTTC | CASSLIGLWQGYGYTF | TRBV28 | NA | NA | TRBJ1-2
TGTGCCAGCAGCGTGGACAGGGCCTTTGAAGCTTTCTTT | CASSVDRAFEAFF | TRBV5-4 | few | TRBD1 | TRBJ1-1
TGTGCCAGCAGGACGGGTGGGGCTGAAGCTTTCTTT | CASRTGGAEAFF | TRBV27 | NA | NA | TRBJ1-1
TGTGCCAGCAGCCTCCGGGTCCTCTCTTCATATGGCTACACCTTC | CASSLRVLSSYGYTF | TRBV13 | NA | NA | TRBJ1-2
TGTGCCAGCAGCTTAGCCCGGGGGGACGAAAAACTGTTTTTT | CASSLARGDEKLFF | TRBV7-2 | NA | NA | TRBJ1-4
TGTGCCAGCAGTCTTGTTAATGGCTACACCTTC | CASSLVNGYTF | TRBV2 | NA | NA | TRBJ1-2
TGTGCCTGGAGTGATGGTTTCAACACTGAAGCTTTCTTT | CAWSDGFNTEAFF | TRBV30 | NA | NA | TRBJ1-1
TGTGCCAGCAGCTCAACCCGACAGGGTGTTCCTGGAAACACCATATATTTT | CASSSTRQGVPGNTIYF | TRBV5-6 | NA | TRBD1 | TRBJ1-3
TGTGCCAGCAGGGGACAGGGATTGCAGAATTCACCCCTCCACTTT | CASRGQGLQNSPLHF | TRBV7-8 | NA | TRBD1 | TRBJ1-6
TGTGCCAGCAGTTCTTTAGTGGGACAGGGGCGGGGTGAGCAGTTCTTC | CASSSLVGQGRGEQFF | TRBV27 | NA | TRBD1 | TRBJ2-1
TGTGCCAGTACCCTGAGGGGACTAGCGTTCGATGAGCAGTTCTTC | CASTLRGLAFDEQFF | TRBV19 | NA | TRBD2 | TRBJ2-1
TGTGCCAGCAGCGTCCTCGGACTAGCGGTACAAGAGACCCAGTACTTC | CASSVLGLAVQETQYF | TRBV9 | NA | TRBD2 | TRBJ2-5
TGCGCCAGCAGCAGGGGCCCCTCCCAGACTTACACCGGGGAGCTGTTTTTT | CASSRGPSQTYTGELFF | TRBV5-1 | NA | NA | TRBJ2-2
TGTGCCATCAGTGAGGGAACAGGGTATAATCAGCCCCAGCATTTT | CAISEGTGYNQPQHF | TRBV10-3 | NA | NA | TRBJ1-5
TGTGCCTGGAGTGTACGGGGGGGTGGTGCTCAGCCCCAGCATTTT | CAWSVRGGGAQPQHF | TRBV30 | NA | NA | TRBJ1-5
TGTGCCAGCAGCTTGTGGGGCCAGACTGGCAATGAGCAGTTCTTC | CASSLWGQTGNEQFF | TRBV5-6 | NA | NA | TRBJ2-1